The 23 T cell receptor beta chains below come from one sample, sequenced in a study of OX40 agonist ivuxolimab in advanced cancers. The method behind the library was the immunoSEQ multiplex PCR assay. TCRdb provides this immuneACCESS table in a form limited to in-frame rearrangements. Some clones are lacking; in checked studies, under half of them reflect an unresolved V gene, and why the rest are absent is not known. The sample table holds about 74,000 clones, of which roughly 82% were seen once. The ten largest clones add up to 6.9% of the sample. Sequenced material: CD4+ or CD8+ T cells sorted from blood, taken in a trial of the OX40 agonist ivuxolimab. These receptors were taken from an adult with an advanced solid tumor such as melanoma, head and neck, liver or kidney cancer.

The rearrangement links TRBV4-1 to TRBJ2-1; 7 bases agree with TRBD1. This CDR3 has 16 residues. The V gene end was trimmed by 1 base and the J gene end by 2 bases; junction bases not matched to a gene: 5. Germline CDR1 MGHRA, CDR2 YSYEKL. The CDR3 sequence: CASSQAYGQAYNEQFF. DNA of the CDR3: TGCGCCAGCAGCCAAGCCTACGGACAGGCCTACAATGAGCAGTTCTTC.

This chain links TRBV27 with TRBJ1-2; possibly TRBD1 for D (5 bases). Looked up from germline, CDR1 is MNHEY and CDR2 is SMNVEV (reference sequence). This CDR3 region has 14 residues. The V end lost 3 bases, the J end lost 4 bases, and 12 bases lay between the germline ends. The CDR3 sequence is CASSLKAGSYGYTF. Written as DNA, the CDR3 is TGTGCCAGCAGTTTGAAGGCAGGGTCCTATGGCTACACCTTC.

A single count supports this clone. V gene TRBV7-8 combines with J gene TRBJ2-2, with D tentatively TRBD1 or TRBD2 (6 bases each). Between the trimmed V and J ends, which lost 3 bases and 2 bases, there was a span of 13 bases. The CDR3 consists of 16 residues. Germline CDR1 SGHVS, CDR2 FQNEAQ. This chain's CDR3 is CASSFARDTNTGELFF. DNA for the CDR3: TGTGCCAGCAGCTTCGCGCGGGACACTAACACCGGGGAGCTGTTTTTT.

V gene TRBV19 combines with J gene TRBJ1-1; D gene unclear. This CDR3 region has 15 residues. Per germline, CDR1 LNHDA and CDR2 SQIVND (reference sequence). V was pared by 7 bases and J by 1 base, with 16 bases between. The CDR3 sequence: CASKATSPGNTEAFF. The CDR3 DNA reads TGTGCCAGTAAAGCGACAAGTCCGGGGAACACTGAAGCTTTCTTT.

The rearrangement uses TRBV6-1 and TRBJ1-4; D might be TRBD1 (5 bases). V was shortened by 8 bases and J by 10 bases, with 20 bases between the two germline ends. The germline CDR1 and CDR2 sequences are MNHNS and SASEGT. This CDR3 contains 14 residues. CDR3 residues: CASAEPGTRLKLFF. CDR3 bases: TGTGCCAGCGCCGAGCCAGGGACGAGACTAAAACTGTTTTTT.

This sequence joins TRBV18 and TRBJ1-3; D remains ambiguous. The germline CDR1 and CDR2 sequences are KGHSH and LQKENI. The ends were cut back, 3 bases at V and 2 bases at J, with 11 bases in the middle. The CDR3 has 15 residues. CDR3 coding DNA: TGTGCCAGCTCACCCACCACTGTAGCTGGAAACACCATATATTTT. It translates to CASSPTTVAGNTIYF.

This chain uses TRBV2 with TRBJ2-1, with D perhaps matching TRBD1 or TRBD2 (6 bases each). The germline gives CDR1 SNHLY, CDR2 FYNNEI. The CDR3 spans 21 residues. V was pared by 6 bases and J by 0 bases, with 30 bases between. The CDR3 region has the DNA TGTGCCAGCAGGGCCTCGTTATTCGGGACAAGGGGACTTAGCTCCTACAATGAGCAGTTCTTC. Encoded protein: CASRASLFGTRGLSSYNEQFF.

This clone is a singleton in its sample. The chain employs TRBV11-2 and TRBJ1-6, with a possible D match to TRBD1 (5 bases). CDR1 is SGHAT, CDR2 FQNNGV, per germline. The CDR3 totals 15 residues. V shed 1 base and J shed 7 bases, with 11 bases lying between them. CDR3 residues: CASSLVPQGNSPLHF. The CDR3 bases are TGTGCCAGCAGCTTAGTCCCGCAGGGCAATTCACCCCTCCACTTT.

Judged by abundance, this clone is medium-sized. V is TRBV5-1 and J is TRBJ2-7, with 10 positions matching TRBD1. Trimming at V came to 2 bases and at J to 5 bases, leaving 4 bases not matched to a gene. CDR1 and CDR2 (germline): SGHRS, YFSETQ. This CDR3 is built from 14 residues. The CDR3 is CASSFGTGDNEQYF. The CDR3 bases are TGCGCCAGCAGCTTCGGGACAGGGGATAACGAGCAGTACTTC.

Written as DNA, the CDR3 is TGCGCCAGCAGCCGCGCGGGGGGATTAGTAGATACGCAGTATTTT. It is translated as CASSRAGGLVDTQYF. The chain is built from TRBV4-1 and TRBJ2-3, with 8 nucleotides matching TRBD2. The J segment lost 5 bases and the V segment lost 4 bases, leaving 8 bases of the junction unmatched. Germline assignment: CDR1 MGHRA and CDR2 YSYEKL. There are 15 residues in the CDR3.

This rearrangement joins TRBV7-2 to TRBJ1-5; D perhaps matches TRBD1 (5 bases). This CDR3 comprises 16 residues. CDR1 is SGHTA and CDR2 is FQGNSA in the germline V gene. Trimming removed 0 bases from V and 3 bases from J, with 12 bases in between. The CDR3 loop is CASSLAAGMNNQPQHF. CDR3 bases: TGTGCCAGCAGCTTAGCGGCAGGGATGAACAATCAGCCCCAGCATTTT.

The chain employs TRBV10-2 and TRBJ1-1; a weak D match, TRBD1 (6 bases). The CDR3 totals 15 residues. V was cut by 6 bases and J by 1 base, with 15 bases left in between. Germline V CDR1 and CDR2: WSHSY, SAAADI. The CDR3 sequence: CASRTNRVGNTEAFF. CDR3 DNA sequence: TGCGCCAGCAGGACCAACAGGGTCGGGAACACTGAAGCTTTCTTT.

The V and J genes are TRBV5-1 and TRBJ1-6; a possible D gene is TRBD1 (6 bases). CDR1 is SGHRS and CDR2 is YFSETQ in the germline V gene. V was clipped by 4 bases and J by 7 bases, with 15 bases between them. The CDR3 is 15 residues long. The CDR3 region is CASSGTNNGNSPLHF. The CDR3 DNA reads as TGCGCCAGCAGCGGGACAAACAACGGAAATTCACCCCTCCACTTT.

The rearrangement uses TRBV9 and TRBJ1-2; no firm D call. Trimming pared 0 bases from V and 2 bases from J, leaving 11 bases between. The CDR3 totals 15 residues. The V gene's germline CDR1 is SGDLS and CDR2 YYNGEE. The CDR3 region is CASSVDMMLNYGYTF. CDR3 nucleotide sequence: TGTGCCAGCAGCGTAGATATGATGCTGAACTATGGCTACACCTTC. The complete variable domain, with remaining parts taken from reference TRBV9 and TRBJ1-2, reads DSGVTQTPKHLITATGQRVTLRCSPRSGDLSVYWYQQSLDQGLQFLIQYYNGEERAKGNILERFSAQQFPDLHSELNLSSLELGDSALYFCASSVDMMLNYGYTFGSGTRLTVV.

The J gene is TRBJ1-4, the V gene TRBV9, with D possibly TRBD1 on 6 matching bases. The CDR3 runs to 15 residues. Trimming removed 0 bases from V and 5 bases from J, with 11 bases in between. Per germline, CDR1 SGDLS and CDR2 YYNGEE. The CDR3 loop is CASSVAGQLNEKLFF. CDR3 bases: TGTGCCAGCAGCGTAGCCGGACAGCTAAATGAAAAACTGTTTTTT.

The chain has TRBV11-2 and TRBJ2-3, with 9 bases that match TRBD2. The CDR3 contains 13 residues. Germline assignment: CDR1 SGHAT and CDR2 FQNNGV. The CDR3: CAVAGDLTDTQYF. CDR3 nucleotide sequence: TGTGCGGTAGCGGGGGACCTCACAGATACGCAGTATTTT.

The chain combines TRBV7-9 with TRBJ2-3, with 9 bases matching TRBD2. The CDR3 runs 15 residues. Germline loops: CDR1 SEHNR, CDR2 FQNEAQ (reference sequence). The V and J ends lost 5 bases and 5 bases, in that order; junction bases with no gene match: 8. The CDR3 loop reads CASSLSGGREDTQYF. CDR3 nucleotides: TGTGCCAGCAGCCTCAGCGGGGGGAGAGAAGATACGCAGTATTTT. The variable domain in full, with the rest retrieved from reference TRBV7-9 and TRBJ2-3, is DTGVSQNPRHKITKRGQNVTFRCDPISEHNRLYWYRQTLGQGPEFLTYFQNEAQLEKSRLLSDRFSAERPKGSFSTLEIQRTEQGDSAMYLCASSLSGGREDTQYFGPGTRLTVL.

The chain couples TRBV19 to TRBJ1-2, with D possibly matching TRBD1 (6 bases). CDR1 LNHDA and CDR2 SQIVND come from the germline V gene (reference sequence). V lost 4 bases and J lost 6, with 15 bases in between. The CDR3 consists of 14 residues. CDR3 sequence: CASSTTTGGDGYTF. The CDR3 DNA sequence: TGTGCCAGTAGTACTACGACAGGAGGGGATGGCTACACCTTC.

This chain joins TRBV4-1 and TRBJ2-3, with no clear D. Per germline, CDR1 MGHRA and CDR2 YSYEKL. V lost 4 bases to trimming and J lost 7 bases, with 3 bases between them. CDR3 length: 10 residues. The CDR3 sequence is CASSPYTQYF. The CDR3 DNA follows: TGCGCCAGCAGCCCTTATACGCAGTATTTT.

The chain has TRBV7-6 and TRBJ1-1; a possible D gene is TRBD1 (5 bases). This CDR3 contains 13 residues. Germline V gene data show CDR1 as SGHVS and CDR2 as FNYEAQ. V was clipped by 1 base and J by 4 bases, with 7 bases between them. The CDR3 region is CASSLGGGTEAFF. DNA of the CDR3: TGTGCCAGCAGCTTAGGGGGGGGCACTGAAGCTTTCTTT.

This clone was detected once. The chain joins TRBV6-6 to TRBJ1-1; D perhaps matches TRBD1 (6 bases). Trimming took 6 bases from V and 8 from J, leaving 22 bases between them. In germline, CDR1 is MNHNY, CDR2 SVGAGI (reference sequence). The CDR3 has 15 residues. CDR3 in DNA: TGTGCCAGCAGAACCCCGGACAGCGCGAACAGAGAAGCTTTCTTT. Protein: CASRTPDSANREAFF.

The CDR3 loop is CASSQETLGETQYF. CDR3 DNA sequence: TGTGCCAGCAGCCAAGAGACACTAGGAGAGACCCAGTACTTC. This rearrangement joins TRBV4-2 to TRBJ2-5; D is possibly TRBD2 (5 bases). Germline V CDR1 and CDR2: LGHNA, YNFKEQ. V lost 0 bases to trimming and J lost 4 bases, with 9 bases between them. The CDR3 runs 14 residues.

V and J are TRBV7-2 and TRBJ2-2, with D possibly matching TRBD2 (5 bases). This CDR3 contains 15 residues. Trimming stripped 5 bases from V and 6 bases from J, with 16 bases between. The germline CDR1 and CDR2 sequences are SGHTA and FQGNSA. CDR3 loop: CASSVDFSRAGELFF. The CDR3 DNA is TGTGCCAGCAGCGTGGACTTCTCCCGGGCCGGGGAGCTGTTTTTT.